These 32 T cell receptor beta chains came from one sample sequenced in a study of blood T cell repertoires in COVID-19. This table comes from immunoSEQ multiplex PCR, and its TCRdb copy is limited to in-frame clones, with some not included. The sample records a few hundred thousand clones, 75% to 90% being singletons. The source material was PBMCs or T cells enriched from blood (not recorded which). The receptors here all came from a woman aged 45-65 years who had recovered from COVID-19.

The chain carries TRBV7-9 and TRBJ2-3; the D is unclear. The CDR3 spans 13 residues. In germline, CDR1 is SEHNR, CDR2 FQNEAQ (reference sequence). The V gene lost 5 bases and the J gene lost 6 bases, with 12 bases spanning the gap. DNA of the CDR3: TGTGCCAGCAGCCCTTCACTTGAGGATACGCAGTATTTT. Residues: CASSPSLEDTQYF.

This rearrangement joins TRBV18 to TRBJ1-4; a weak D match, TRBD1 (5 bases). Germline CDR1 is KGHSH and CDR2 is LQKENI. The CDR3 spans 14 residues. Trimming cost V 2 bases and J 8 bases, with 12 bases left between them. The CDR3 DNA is TGTGCCAGCTCACCAACGTCCTCAGGGGAAAAACTGTTTTTT. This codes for CASSPTSSGEKLFF.

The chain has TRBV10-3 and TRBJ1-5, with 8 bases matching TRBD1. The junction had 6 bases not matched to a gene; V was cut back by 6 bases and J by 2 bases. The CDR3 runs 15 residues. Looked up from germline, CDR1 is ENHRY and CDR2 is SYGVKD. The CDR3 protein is CAIRAQGDGNQPQHF. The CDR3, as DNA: TGTGCCATCAGGGCACAGGGGGACGGCAATCAGCCCCAGCATTTT.

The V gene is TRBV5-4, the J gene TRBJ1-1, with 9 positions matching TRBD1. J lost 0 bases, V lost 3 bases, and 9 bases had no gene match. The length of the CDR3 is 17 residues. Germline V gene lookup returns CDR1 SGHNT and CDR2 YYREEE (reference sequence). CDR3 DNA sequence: TGTGCCAGCAGCTCCCTATGGACAGGGGATATGAACACTGAAGCTTTCTTT. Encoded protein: CASSSLWTGDMNTEAFF.

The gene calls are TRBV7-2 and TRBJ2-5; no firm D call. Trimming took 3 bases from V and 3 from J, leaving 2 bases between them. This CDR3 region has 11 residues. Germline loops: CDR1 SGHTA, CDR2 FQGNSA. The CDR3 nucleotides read TGTGCCAGCAGCTTTAAAGAGACCCAGTACTTC. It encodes CASSFKETQYF.

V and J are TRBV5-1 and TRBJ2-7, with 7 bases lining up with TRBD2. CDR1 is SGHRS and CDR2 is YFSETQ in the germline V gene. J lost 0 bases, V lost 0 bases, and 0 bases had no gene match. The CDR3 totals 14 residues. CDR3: CASSLGGGSYEQYF. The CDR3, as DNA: TGCGCCAGCAGCTTGGGCGGGGGCTCCTACGAGCAGTACTTC.

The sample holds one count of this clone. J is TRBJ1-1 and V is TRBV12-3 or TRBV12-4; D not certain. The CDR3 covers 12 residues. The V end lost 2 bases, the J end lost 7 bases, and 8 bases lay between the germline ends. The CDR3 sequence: CASSLPPSEAFF. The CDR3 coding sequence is TGTGCCAGCAGTTTACCCCCCAGTGAAGCTTTCTTT.

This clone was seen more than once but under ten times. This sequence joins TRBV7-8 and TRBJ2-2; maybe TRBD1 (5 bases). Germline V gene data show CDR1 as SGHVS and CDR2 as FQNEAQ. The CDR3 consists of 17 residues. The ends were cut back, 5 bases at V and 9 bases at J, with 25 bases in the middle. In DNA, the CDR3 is TGTGCCAGCAGCCCTACGACAGTTCGCGGCCGAGTACGGGAGCTGTTTTTT. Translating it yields CASSPTTVRGRVRELFF. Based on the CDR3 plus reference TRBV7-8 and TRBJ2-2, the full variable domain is GAGVSQSPRYKVAKRGQDVALRCDPISGHVSLFWYQQALGQGPEFLTYFQNEAQLDKSGLPSDRFFAERPEGSVSTLKIQRTQQEDSAVYLCASSPTTVRGRVRELFFGEGSRLTVL.

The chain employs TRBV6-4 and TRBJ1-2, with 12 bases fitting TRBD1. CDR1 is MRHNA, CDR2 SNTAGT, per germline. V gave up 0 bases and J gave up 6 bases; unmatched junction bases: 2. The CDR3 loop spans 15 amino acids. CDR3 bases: TGTGCCAGCAGTGACTCCGGGACAGGGGGCGATGGCTACACCTTC. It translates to CASSDSGTGGDGYTF.

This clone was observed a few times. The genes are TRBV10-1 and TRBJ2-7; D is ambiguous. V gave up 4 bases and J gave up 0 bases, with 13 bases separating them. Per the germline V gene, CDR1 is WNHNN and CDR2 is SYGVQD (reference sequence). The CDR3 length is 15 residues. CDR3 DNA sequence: TGCGCCAGCAGTGTCGATCCCGGTTTCTCCTACGAGCAGTACTTC. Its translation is CASSVDPGFSYEQYF.

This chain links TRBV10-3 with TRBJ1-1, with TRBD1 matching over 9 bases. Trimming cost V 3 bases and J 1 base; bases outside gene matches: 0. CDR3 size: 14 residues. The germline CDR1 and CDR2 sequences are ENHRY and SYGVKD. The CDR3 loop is CAISEQGANTEAFF. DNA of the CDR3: TGTGCCATCAGTGAACAGGGGGCGAACACTGAAGCTTTCTTT.

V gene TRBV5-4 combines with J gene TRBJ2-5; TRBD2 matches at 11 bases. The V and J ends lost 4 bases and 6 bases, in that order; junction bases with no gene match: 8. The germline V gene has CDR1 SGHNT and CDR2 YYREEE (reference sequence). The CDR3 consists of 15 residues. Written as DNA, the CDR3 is TGTGCCAGCAGCCTTACGACTAGCGGGATCAAGACCCAGTACTTC. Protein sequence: CASSLTTSGIKTQYF.

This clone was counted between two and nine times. The DNA of the CDR3 is TGTGCCAGCAGCTTAGGGACAGGGTCCGAGCAGTACTTC. It yields the protein CASSLGTGSEQYF. The rearrangement links TRBV7-2 to TRBJ2-7, with 8 nucleotides matching TRBD1. Germline values: CDR1 SGHTA, CDR2 FQGNSA. J lost 6 bases, V lost 1 base, and 2 bases had no gene match. This CDR3 comprises 13 residues.

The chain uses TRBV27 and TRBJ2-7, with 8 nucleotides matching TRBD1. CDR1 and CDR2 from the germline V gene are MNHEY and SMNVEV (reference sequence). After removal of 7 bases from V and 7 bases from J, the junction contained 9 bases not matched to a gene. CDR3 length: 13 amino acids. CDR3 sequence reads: CASNRQGTGEQYF. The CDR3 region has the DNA TGTGCCAGCAATCGACAGGGGACGGGGGAGCAGTACTTC.

CDR3 protein: CASSWGLAYEQYF. In DNA form, the CDR3 reads TGTGCCAGCTCATGGGGACTAGCGTACGAGCAGTACTTC. This rearrangement joins TRBV18 to TRBJ2-7; TRBD2 agrees at 10 bases. V trimming: 5 bases; J trimming: 4 bases; junction bases outside the gene matches: 2. The CDR3 covers 13 residues. Germline V lookup: CDR1 KGHSH, CDR2 LQKENI. Based on the CDR3 plus reference TRBV18 and TRBJ2-7, the full variable domain is NAGVMQNPRHLVRRRGQEARLRCSPMKGHSHVYWYRQLPEEGLKFMVYLQKENIIDESGMPKERFSAEFPKEGPSILRIQQVVRGDSAAYFCASSWGLAYEQYFGPGTRLTVT.

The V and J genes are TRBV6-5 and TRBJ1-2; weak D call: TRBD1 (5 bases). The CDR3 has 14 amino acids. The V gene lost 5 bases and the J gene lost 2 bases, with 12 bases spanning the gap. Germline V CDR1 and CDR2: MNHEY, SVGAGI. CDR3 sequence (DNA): TGTGCCAGCAGTCTCAGGGAGGGGAACTATGGCTACACCTTC. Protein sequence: CASSLREGNYGYTF.

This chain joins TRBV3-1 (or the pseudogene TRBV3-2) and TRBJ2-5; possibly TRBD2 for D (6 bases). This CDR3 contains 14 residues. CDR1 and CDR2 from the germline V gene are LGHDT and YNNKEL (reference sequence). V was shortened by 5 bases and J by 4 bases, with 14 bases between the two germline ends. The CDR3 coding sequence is TGTGCCAGCAGCACGGGACTCCCTCGAGAGACCCAGTACTTC. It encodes CASSTGLPRETQYF.

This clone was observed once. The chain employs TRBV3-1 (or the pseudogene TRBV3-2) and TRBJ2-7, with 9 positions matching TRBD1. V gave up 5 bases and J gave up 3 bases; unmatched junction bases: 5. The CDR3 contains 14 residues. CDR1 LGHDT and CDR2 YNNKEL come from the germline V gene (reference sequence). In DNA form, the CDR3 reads TGTGCCAGCAGCGTCCGGGACAGGGTCTACGAGCAGTACTTC. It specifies CASSVRDRVYEQYF.

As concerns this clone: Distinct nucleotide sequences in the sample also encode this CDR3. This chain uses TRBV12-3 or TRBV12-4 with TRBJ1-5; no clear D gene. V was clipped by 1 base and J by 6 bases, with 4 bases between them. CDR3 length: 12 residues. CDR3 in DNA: TGTGCCAGCAGTTTAGACGGTCAGCCCCAGCATTTT. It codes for CASSLDGQPQHF.

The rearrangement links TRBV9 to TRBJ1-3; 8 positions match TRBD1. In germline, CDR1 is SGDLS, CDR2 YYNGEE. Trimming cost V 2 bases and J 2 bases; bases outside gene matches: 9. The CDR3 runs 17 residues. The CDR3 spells CASSVADRAPTGNTIYF. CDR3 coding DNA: TGTGCCAGCAGCGTCGCGGACAGGGCCCCGACTGGAAACACCATATATTTT.

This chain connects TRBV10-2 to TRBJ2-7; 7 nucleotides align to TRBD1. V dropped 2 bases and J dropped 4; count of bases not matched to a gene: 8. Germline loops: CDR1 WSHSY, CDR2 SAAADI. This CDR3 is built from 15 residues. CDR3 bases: TGCGCCAGCAGTGAGACAGGGGTCCCGAGATACGAGCAGTACTTC. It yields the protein CASSETGVPRYEQYF.

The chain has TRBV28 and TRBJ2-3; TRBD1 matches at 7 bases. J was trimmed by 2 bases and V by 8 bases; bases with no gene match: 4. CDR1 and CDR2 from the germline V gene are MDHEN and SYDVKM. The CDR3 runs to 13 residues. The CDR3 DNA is TGTGCCAGCGTGGACAGGAACACAGATACGCAGTATTTT. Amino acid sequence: CASVDRNTDTQYF.

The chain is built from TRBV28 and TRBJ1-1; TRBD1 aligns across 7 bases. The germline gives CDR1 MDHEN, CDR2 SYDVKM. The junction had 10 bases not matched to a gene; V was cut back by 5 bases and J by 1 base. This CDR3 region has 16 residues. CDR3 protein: CASSPGTARGNTEAFF. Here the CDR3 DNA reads TGTGCCAGCAGTCCCGGGACAGCCCGAGGGAACACTGAAGCTTTCTTT.

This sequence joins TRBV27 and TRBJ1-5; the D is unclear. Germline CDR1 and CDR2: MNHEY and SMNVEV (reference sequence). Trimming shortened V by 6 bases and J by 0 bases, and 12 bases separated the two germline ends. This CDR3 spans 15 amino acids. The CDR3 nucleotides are TGTGCCAGCAGACTTTGGGCGAGTAGCAATCAGCCCCAGCATTTT. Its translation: CASRLWASSNQPQHF.

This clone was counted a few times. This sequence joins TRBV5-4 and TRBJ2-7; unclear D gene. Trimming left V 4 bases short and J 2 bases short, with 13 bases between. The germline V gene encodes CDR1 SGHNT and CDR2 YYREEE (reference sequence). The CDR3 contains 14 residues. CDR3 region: CASSVGVGAYEQYF. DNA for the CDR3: TGTGCCAGCAGCGTGGGCGTCGGTGCCTACGAGCAGTACTTC.

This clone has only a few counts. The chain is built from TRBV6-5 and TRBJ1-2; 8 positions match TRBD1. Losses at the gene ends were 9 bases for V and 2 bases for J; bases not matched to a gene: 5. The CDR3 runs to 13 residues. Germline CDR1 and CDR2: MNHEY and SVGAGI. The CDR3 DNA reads TGTGCCAGTATGGGACAGGCAAACTATGGCTACACCTTC. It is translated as CASMGQANYGYTF.

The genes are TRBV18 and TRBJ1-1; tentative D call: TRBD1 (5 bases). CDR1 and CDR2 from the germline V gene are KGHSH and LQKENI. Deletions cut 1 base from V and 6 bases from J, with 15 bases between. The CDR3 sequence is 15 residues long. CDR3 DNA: TGTGCCAGCTCACCACGGGGGACTTTCAGGGCTGAAGCTTTCTTT. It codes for CASSPRGTFRAEAFF.

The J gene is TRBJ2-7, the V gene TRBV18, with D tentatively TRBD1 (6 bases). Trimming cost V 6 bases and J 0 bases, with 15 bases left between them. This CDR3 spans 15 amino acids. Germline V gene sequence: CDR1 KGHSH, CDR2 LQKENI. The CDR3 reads CASSHDRTSSYEQYF. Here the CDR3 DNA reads TGTGCCAGCTCTCACGACAGGACGAGCTCCTACGAGCAGTACTTC.

CDR3 residues: CASSRNSPLHF. The CDR3 DNA follows: TGTGCCAGCAGTAGAAATTCACCCCTCCACTTT. V and J are TRBV11-2 and TRBJ1-6; D is uncertain. V lost 6 bases and J 7 bases, leaving 4 bases between the germline ends. The CDR3 runs 11 residues. The V gene's germline CDR1 is SGHAT and CDR2 FQNNGV. The full variable domain, completed using reference TRBV11-2 and TRBJ1-6, is EAGVAQSPRYKIIEKRQSVAFWCNPISGHATLYWYQQILGQGPKLLIQFQNNGVVDDSQLPKDRFSAERLKGVDSTLKIQPAKLEDSAVYLCASSRNSPLHFGNGTRLTVT.

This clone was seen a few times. The CDR3 here is CASSQEPRGGGNEQYF. CDR3 DNA sequence: TGTGCCAGCAGCCAAGAACCGAGGGGAGGTGGGAACGAGCAGTACTTC. The chain links TRBV3-1 (or the pseudogene TRBV3-2) to TRBJ2-7; a weak D match, TRBD2 (6 bases). V shed 0 bases and J shed 5 bases, with 17 bases lying between them. This CDR3 contains 16 residues. Germline CDR1 is LGHDT and CDR2 is YNNKEL (reference sequence).

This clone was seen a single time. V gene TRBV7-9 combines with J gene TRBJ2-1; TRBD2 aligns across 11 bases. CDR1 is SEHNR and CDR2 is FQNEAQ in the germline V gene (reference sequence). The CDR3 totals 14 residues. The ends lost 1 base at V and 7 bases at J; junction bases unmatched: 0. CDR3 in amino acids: CASSLGLAGNEQFF. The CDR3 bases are TGTGCCAGCAGCTTAGGACTAGCGGGAAATGAGCAGTTCTTC.

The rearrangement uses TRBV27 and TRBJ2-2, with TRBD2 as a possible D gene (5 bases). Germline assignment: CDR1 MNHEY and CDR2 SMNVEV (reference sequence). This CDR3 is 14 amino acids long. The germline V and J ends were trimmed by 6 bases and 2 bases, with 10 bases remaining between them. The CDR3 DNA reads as TGTGCCAGCAGCCAGAGGGCTAACACCGGGGAGCTGTTTTTT. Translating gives CASSQRANTGELFF.